The clone carrying this TCR beta chain was counted only a few times. The antigen remains undetermined. This entry is derived from a study of T cell repertoires in cytomegalovirus infection. Study overall: HLA-B-restricted CMV epitopes that are well studied, plus recently identified HLA-C-restricted ones, were used by the study. It was the public TCR beta signatures that indicated both CMV infection and matching HLA type. Whole-study results and caveats: Carriers of CMV plus the relevant HLA were identified by cumulative public TCR beta family frequency. HLA-C-restricted TCR beta clonotypes specific for CMV led the ex vivo response.

TCRdb recomputed calls from the reads with MiXCR, one row per CDR3 protein. The sample records 380,000 or so distinct CDR3 sequences, about 34% being singletons. The sample consisted of cultured PBMCs, taken from culture after CMV antigen stimulation. The TCR sequence derives from a human donor in good health (CMV status not recorded). Some clones in this sample may be carry-over from other donors' samples.

CDR3 in amino acids: CATSEHDTMLAAPYNEQFF. Written as DNA, the CDR3 is TGTGCCACCAGTGAACACGACACCATGCTAGCGGCTCCCTACAATGAGCAGTTCTTC. The gene calls are TRBV24-1 and TRBJ2-1; 7 bases line up with TRBD2. Unmatched junction bases numbered 16, after V lost 4 bases and J lost 2 bases. Germline V gene sequence: CDR1 KGHDR, CDR2 SFDVKD. This CDR3 spans 19 amino acids.